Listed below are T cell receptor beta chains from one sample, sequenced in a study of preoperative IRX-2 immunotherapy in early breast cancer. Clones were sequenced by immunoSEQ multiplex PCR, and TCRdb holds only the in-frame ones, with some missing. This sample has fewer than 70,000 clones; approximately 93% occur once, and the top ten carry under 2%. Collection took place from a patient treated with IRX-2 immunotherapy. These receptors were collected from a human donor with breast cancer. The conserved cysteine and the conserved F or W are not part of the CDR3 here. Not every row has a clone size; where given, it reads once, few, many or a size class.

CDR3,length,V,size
ATSLDTLGPEAF,12,TRBV15,.
ASSVNQPQH,9,TRBV28,.
ASSLGRGATEAF,12,TRBV11-1,.
ASSQDGGRMTQY,12,TRBV4-3,.
ASSVLRNTEAF,11,TRBV4-3,.
ASSANRGSGNTIY,13,TRBV11-2,.
ASRRLAGTGELF,12,TRBV27,.
ASSRPRATGTDTQY,14,TRBV19,.
ARPGLALHLSYEQY,14,TRBV5-3,.
ASSFTGAYEAF,11,TRBV7-3,once
ASSFMADTSTDTQY,14,TRBV7-6,.
ASRNMNTEAF,10,TRBV6-6,.
ASSVGSATGELF,12,TRBV6-1,once
AISDPKGRAGEQY,13,TRBV10-3,.
ASSLGSGGFNEQF,13,TRBV10-1,.
ASSLGLAGAVYDTDTQY,17,TRBV7-6,.
SVDTFNEQF,9,TRBV29-1,.
SVATYGYT,8,TRBV20-1,.
ASSSRSWLHTQY,12,TRBV7-7,once
ASSLLVGGSPLH,12,TRBV11-2,.
ASSQQGRNSPLH,12,TRBV7-2,.
SASVSWGYT,9,TRBV20-1,.
ASGQGASEKLF,11,TRBV5-1,.
ASSMRGGDYT,10,TRBV19,.
AWSEGNQPQH,10,TRBV30,.
ASSRRHRAGQGWRETQY,17,TRBV7-8,.
ASSKSQNNSPLH,12,TRBV19,.
ASSLAAPAYNEQF,13,TRBV7-2,.
ASSIFQSRGGAPNEQF,16,TRBV19,.
ASSARGLDRGPFVSGANVLT,20,TRBV9,.
ASSPDILLNTEAF,13,TRBV5-5,.
ASSSRGTSDTDTQY,14,TRBV7-3,.
ASSQEGEISNQPQH,14,TRBV4-1,.
ASSFPGSPTDTQY,13,TRBV7-9,.
ASSLFENTEAF,11,TRBV7-9,.
SVEGDRVEGQF,11,TRBV29-1,.
ASSLGRLAGANEQF,14,TRBV11-3,.
ASSSLQETQY,10,TRBV18,once
ASSQVGRRGLSKTQY,15,TRBV14,.
ASSTWDRNQETQY,13,TRBV11-2,.
ASSFVPINYGYT,12,TRBV5-5,.